Listed here are 3 T cell receptor beta chains from one sample, sequenced in a study of T cells in Graves' hyperthyroidism and ophthalmopathy. Amplified regions were TCR beta CDR3 sequences from RNA transcripts. The HTBI primer set drove a first-round RT-PCR of the TCR CDR3. TCRdb re-called the multiplex PCR reads through MiXCR, storing one row per CDR3 protein. The sample has 550,000 to 650,000 distinct CDR3 sequences; approximately 15% are singletons. The sequenced material came from blood. The receptors come from a woman between 40 and 55 years old with Graves' hyperthyroidism.

This clonotype was recorded a few times. This chain uses TRBV5-1 with TRBJ2-3; the match to TRBD1 covers 11 bases. V lost 4 bases and J lost 5; bases outside the gene matches: 9. The CDR3 extends over 16 amino acids. Germline CDR1 reads SGHRS; CDR2 reads YFSETQ. The CDR3 DNA is TGCGCCAGCAGCCTCCCTGCGGGACAGGGGGGAGATACGCAGTATTTT. Protein: CASSLPAGQGGDTQYF.

The chain links TRBV7-2 to TRBJ2-3; 11 bases match TRBD2. Per the germline V gene, CDR1 is SGHTA and CDR2 is FQGNSA. The CDR3 totals 17 residues. The J segment lost 2 bases and the V segment lost 5 bases, leaving 9 bases of the junction unmatched. DNA for the CDR3: TGTGCCAGCAGCCCTGGTCCTAGCGGGGGGATCACAGATACGCAGTATTTT. Translated: CASSPGPSGGITDTQYF.

This rearrangement joins TRBV5-1 to TRBJ2-1; no definite D call. CDR3 length: 13 amino acids. Deletions cut 2 bases from V and 3 bases from J, with 6 bases between. The germline gives CDR1 SGHRS, CDR2 YFSETQ. The CDR3 loop reads CASSFNGYNEQFF. CDR3 sequence (DNA): TGCGCCAGCAGCTTTAATGGCTACAATGAGCAGTTCTTC. Variable domain in full (rest from reference TRBV5-1 and TRBJ2-1): KAGVTQTPRYLIKTRGQQVTLSCSPISGHRSVSWYQQTPGQGLQFLFEYFSETQRNKGNFPGRFSGRQFSNSRSEMNVSTLELGDSALYLCASSFNGYNEQFFGPGTRLTVL.